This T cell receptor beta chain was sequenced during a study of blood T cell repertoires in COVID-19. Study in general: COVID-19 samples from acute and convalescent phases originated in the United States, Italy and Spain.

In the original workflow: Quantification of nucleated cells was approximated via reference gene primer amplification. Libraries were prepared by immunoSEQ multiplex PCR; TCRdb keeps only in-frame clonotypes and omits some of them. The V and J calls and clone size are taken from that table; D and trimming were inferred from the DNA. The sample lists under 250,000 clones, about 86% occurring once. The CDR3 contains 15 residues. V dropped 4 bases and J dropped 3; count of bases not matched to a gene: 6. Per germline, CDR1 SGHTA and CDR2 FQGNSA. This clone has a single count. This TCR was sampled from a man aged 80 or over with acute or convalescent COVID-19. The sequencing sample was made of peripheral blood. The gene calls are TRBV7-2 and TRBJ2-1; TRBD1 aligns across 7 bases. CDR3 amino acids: CASSSRTGYYNEQFF. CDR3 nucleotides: TGTGCCAGCAGCTCGAGGACAGGATACTACAATGAGCAGTTCTTC.